These T cell receptor beta chains were read from a single sample in a study of PD-L1 blockade in urothelial cancer. The table came from immunoSEQ multiplex PCR; TCRdb's copy has only in-frame clones and leaves some out. Of 40,000 or so clones in the sample, 70% to 85% were seen once. Sequencing was performed on PBMCs, taken around atezolizumab (anti-PD-L1) treatment. Receptors originate from a man in his 70s with urothelial cancer. CDR3s include the opening cysteine and the closing phenylalanine or tryptophan. A D gene is named only where the DNA matches it firmly. Not all rows give a size; the values are once, few, many and, for expanded clones, a class.

TRBD2	.	TRBV27	TRBJ2-1	CATRGGDPGNEQFF	TGTGCCACCCGCGGGGGGGACCCTGGCAATGAGCAGTTCTTC
.	.	TRBV27	TRBJ2-7	CASSASSYEQYF	TGTGCCAGCAGTGCGAGCTCCTACGAGCAGTACTTC
.	.	TRBV4-3	TRBJ1-2	CASSQETGDYGYTF	TGCGCCAGCAGCCAAGAGACGGGAGACTATGGCTACACCTTC
.	.	TRBV5-6	TRBJ1-1	CASSSPIGRAFF	TGTGCCAGCAGCTCACCCATTGGGAGAGCTTTCTTT
TRBD1	.	TRBV5-6	TRBJ1-4	CASSLNPGGTNEKLFF	TGTGCCAGCAGTTTGAATCCAGGGGGGACTAATGAAAAACTGTTTTTT
.	.	TRBV7-9	TRBJ1-2	CASSFGGGYGYTF	TGTGCCAGCAGCTTCGGAGGCGGCTATGGCTACACCTTC
TRBD1	.	TRBV27	TRBJ2-5	CATGWGQGGETQYF	TGTGCCACCGGATGGGGACAGGGGGGAGAGACCCAGTACTTC
.	few	TRBV19	TRBJ1-2	CASRVGATYGYTF	TGTGCCAGTAGAGTTGGGGCGACCTATGGCTACACCTTC
TRBD1	.	TRBV14	TRBJ1-2	CASSQYLGTGSNYGYTF	TGTGCCAGCAGCCAATACCTCGGGACAGGATCTAACTATGGCTACACCTTC
.	.	TRBV4-1	TRBJ2-2	CASSQEPAANTGELFF	TGCGCCAGCAGCCAAGAGCCAGCGGCGAACACCGGGGAGCTGTTTTTT
.	medium-sized	TRBV10-1	TRBJ2-2	CASSEGERDTGELFF	TGCGCCAGCAGTGAGGGGGAGCGGGACACCGGGGAGCTGTTTTTT
.	.	TRBV6-1	TRBJ2-1	CASSEAGARINEQFF	TGTGCCAGCAGTGAGGCAGGGGCGCGGATCAATGAGCAGTTCTTC
TRBD2	.	TRBV7-2	TRBJ2-7	CATRTSGGYEQYF	TGTGCCACCCGGACTAGCGGGGGATACGAGCAGTACTTC
TRBD2	.	TRBV9	TRBJ2-2	CASSVGAGGDTGELFF	TGTGCCAGCAGCGTAGGAGCGGGAGGTGATACCGGGGAGCTGTTTTTT
TRBD1	.	TRBV28	TRBJ2-7	CASRPGTAAYEQYF	TGTGCCAGCAGGCCCGGGACAGCAGCCTACGAGCAGTACTTC
.	.	TRBV19	TRBJ2-3	CASSTWGADTQYF	TGTGCCAGTAGTACCTGGGGGGCAGATACGCAGTATTTT
TRBD1	few	TRBV4-3	TRBJ1-1	CASSQDTGGQGEAFF	TGCGCCAGCAGCCAAGACACCGGAGGACAGGGTGAAGCTTTCTTT
TRBD1	once	TRBV19	TRBJ1-1	CASSPRTGGPYTEAFF	TGTGCCAGTAGTCCCCGGACAGGGGGCCCCTACACTGAAGCTTTCTTT
TRBD1	.	TRBV5-1	TRBJ1-1	CASRLGQQNTEAFF	TGCGCCAGCAGGCTGGGACAGCAGAACACTGAAGCTTTCTTT
.	.	TRBV7-9	TRBJ2-6	CASSLGAGTGANVLTF	TGTGCCAGCAGCTTAGGAGCAGGAACTGGGGCCAACGTCCTGACTTTC
.	.	TRBV19	TRBJ1-2	CASSIRNRAEGNYGYTF	TGTGCCAGTAGTATTCGGAACAGGGCTGAGGGTAACTATGGCTACACCTTC
.	.	TRBV5-1	TRBJ2-3	CASSLVGSPDTQYF	TGCGCCAGCAGCTTGGTGGGTAGCCCAGATACGCAGTATTTT
.	.	TRBV2	TRBJ2-5	CASSWAEETQYF	TGTGCCAGCAGCTGGGCCGAAGAGACCCAGTACTTC
TRBD1	.	TRBV7-9	TRBJ2-3	CASSLGDRFTDTQYF	TGTGCCAGCAGCTTGGGGGACAGATTCACAGATACGCAGTATTTT
TRBD1	.	TRBV11-3	TRBJ2-1	CASSISRDRGFGNEQFF	TGTGCCAGCAGCATAAGCCGGGACAGGGGGTTTGGGAATGAGCAGTTCTTC
.	.	TRBV4-3	TRBJ2-7	CASSQVFERVYEQYF	TGCGCCAGCAGCCAAGTTTTTGAGAGGGTCTACGAGCAGTACTTC
TRBD1	once	TRBV5-6	TRBJ2-5	CASSLAGQGAAKTQYF	TGTGCCAGCAGCTTGGCCGGCCAGGGGGCGGCAAAGACCCAGTACTTC
.	.	TRBV27	TRBJ2-1	CASSHWNEQFF	TGTGCCAGCAGCCACTGGAATGAGCAGTTCTTC
TRBD2	.	TRBV7-9	TRBJ2-1	CASSLGTSDYNEQFF	TGTGCCAGCAGCTTAGGGACTAGCGACTACAATGAGCAGTTCTTC
.	medium-sized	TRBV5-6	TRBJ2-3	CASSLQGPADTQYF	TGTGCCAGCAGCTTGCAGGGGCCGGCAGATACGCAGTATTTT
.	once	TRBV27	TRBJ2-7	CASSFRENEYEQYF	TGTGCCAGCAGTTTCCGGGAGAACGAATACGAGCAGTACTTC
.	.	TRBV7-9	TRBJ2-5	CASSPPAGQRYQETQYF	TGTGCCAGCAGCCCCCCGGCCGGACAGCGATACCAAGAGACCCAGTACTTC
.	.	TRBV5-1	TRBJ2-6	CASGSGLLGTGANVLTF	TGCGCCAGCGGGAGTGGTCTTTTGGGCACTGGGGCCAACGTCCTGACTTTC
.	.	TRBV28	TRBJ1-5	CASSLSGGGNQPQHF	TGTGCCAGCAGTTTATCGGGGGGCGGCAATCAGCCCCAGCATTTT
.	.	TRBV2	TRBJ2-7	CAGGDRLYEQYF	TGTGCTGGGGGGGACAGGCTCTACGAGCAGTACTTC
TRBD1	.	TRBV5-4	TRBJ2-3	CASSSGTGGSPRTDTQYF	TGTGCCAGCAGCTCCGGGACAGGGGGCTCACCCCGCACAGATACGCAGTATTTT
.	.	TRBV25-1	TRBJ2-1	CASSEYGGGEQFF	TGTGCCAGCAGTGAATACGGGGGAGGTGAGCAGTTCTTC
TRBD1	.	TRBV11-2	TRBJ2-3	CASSLRQGVLRTDTQYF	TGTGCCAGCAGCCTCAGACAGGGTGTCTTAAGGACAGATACGCAGTATTTT
.	once	TRBV4-1	TRBJ1-1	CASSQDSRDGDTEAFF	TGCGCCAGCAGCCAAGATAGCAGGGATGGGGACACTGAAGCTTTCTTT
.	.	TRBV19	TRBJ1-1	CASSIGQGAEAFF	TGTGCCAGTAGTATAGGGCAGGGTGCTGAAGCTTTCTTT
TRBD1	.	TRBV15	TRBJ2-6	CATSRERQGNVLTF	TGTGCCACCAGCAGAGAGAGACAGGGCAACGTCCTGACTTTC
TRBD1	.	TRBV6-6	TRBJ1-2	CASSHRGGQGGGYTF	TGTGCCAGCAGTCACCGGGGGGGACAGGGGGGAGGCTACACCTTC
TRBD1	.	TRBV6-5	TRBJ2-7	CASRKGQGIYEQYF	TGTGCCAGCAGAAAGGGACAGGGGATATACGAGCAGTACTTC
.	medium-sized	TRBV7-2	TRBJ1-1	CASSLVAGKNTEAFF	TGTGCCAGCAGCTTAGTCGCAGGGAAGAACACTGAAGCTTTCTTT
TRBD2	.	TRBV5-1	TRBJ2-2	CASSLISGRKNTGELFF	TGCGCCAGCAGCTTGATAAGCGGGAGGAAGAACACCGGGGAGCTGTTTTTT
TRBD1	.	TRBV15	TRBJ2-2	CATNPTGYTGELFF	TGTGCCACCAACCCGACAGGGTACACCGGGGAGCTGTTTTTT
.	.	TRBV6-5	TRBJ2-2	CASSFGLARIGELFF	TGTGCCAGCAGTTTCGGACTGGCCAGGATCGGGGAGCTGTTTTTT
TRBD1	.	TRBV19	TRBJ1-1	CASSINVGGRGSTEAFF	TGTGCCAGTAGTATAAATGTCGGTGGCAGGGGGAGCACTGAAGCTTTCTTT
.	.	TRBV2	TRBJ2-4	CASTRGAENIQYF	TGTGCCAGCACCCGCGGGGCGGAAAACATTCAGTACTTC
.	.	TRBV29-1	TRBJ2-2	CSVEHPSSTGELFF	TGCAGCGTTGAACATCCAAGTAGCACCGGGGAGCTGTTTTTT